The 19 T cell receptor beta chains below come from one sample, sequenced in a study of T cells in Graves' hyperthyroidism and ophthalmopathy. Researchers took RNA transcripts and amplified the TCR beta CDR3 regions from them. The primer set for the first-round RT-PCR of the TCR CDR3 was HTBI. Via MiXCR, TCRdb re-called the multiplex PCR reads, giving one row per CDR3 protein. This table has 350,000 or so distinct CDR3 sequences, about 20% appearing once. The specimen sequenced was blood. These receptors were obtained from a woman aged 45-60 years with Graves' hyperthyroidism.

Many counts were recorded for this clonotype. The chain carries TRBV2 and TRBJ2-5; TRBD2 is a possible D gene (5 bases). CDR1 SNHLY and CDR2 FYNNEI come from the germline V gene. V lost 4 bases and J lost 5, with 8 bases in between. The CDR3 has 12 amino acids. CDR3 protein: CASSAGSETQYF. In DNA form, the CDR3 reads TGTGCCAGCAGTGCTGGGAGTGAGACCCAGTACTTC.

This clonotype was detected only once. The V gene is TRBV29-1, the J gene TRBJ1-2, with 7 nucleotides matching TRBD1. The junction had 3 bases not matched to a gene; V was cut back by 1 base and J by 4 bases. This CDR3 spans 13 amino acids. Per germline, CDR1 SQVTM and CDR2 ANQGSEA. As DNA, the CDR3 is TGCAGCGTTGAAGCCGGGACAGTCTATGGCTACACCTTC. Encoded protein: CSVEAGTVYGYTF.

This clonotype was seen a handful of times. This chain links TRBV3-1 with TRBJ1-6; D uncertain. The CDR3 loop spans 14 amino acids. Per the germline V gene, CDR1 is LGHDT and CDR2 is YNNKEL (reference sequence). The V end lost 3 bases, the J end lost 10 bases, and 13 bases lay between the germline ends. The CDR3 nucleotides are TGTGCCAGCAGCCAGGGTATGAGTAGATCACCCCTCCACTTT. Its protein is CASSQGMSRSPLHF.

The chain is built from TRBV3-1 and TRBJ2-1, with D tentatively TRBD2 (6 bases). The CDR3 has 13 amino acids. The germline V gene encodes CDR1 LGHDT and CDR2 YNNKEL (reference sequence). Trimming shortened V by 3 bases and J by 10 bases, and 13 bases separated the two germline ends. The CDR3 sequence: CASSHVTSQEQFF. In DNA, the CDR3 is TGTGCCAGCAGCCATGTGACTAGTCAGGAGCAGTTCTTC.

The chain couples TRBV2 to TRBJ2-7; 8 nucleotides align to TRBD1. V shed 6 bases, J shed 1 base, and the junction held 11 bases outside the gene matches. The CDR3 sequence is 16 residues long. CDR1 is SNHLY and CDR2 is FYNNEI in the germline V gene. The chain's CDR3 is CASRIGAGGSSYEQYF. In nucleotides, the CDR3 is TGTGCCAGCAGGATAGGGGCAGGGGGCAGTTCCTACGAGCAGTACTTC. The full variable domain, completed using reference TRBV2 and TRBJ2-7, is EPEVTQTPSHQVTQMGQEVILRCVPISNHLYFYWYRQILGQKVEFLVSFYNNEISEKSEIFDDQFSVERPDGSNFTLKIRSTKLEDSAMYFCASRIGAGGSSYEQYFGPGTRLTVT.

The sample holds many counts of this clonotype. This sequence joins TRBV28 and TRBJ2-7; 10 bases agree with TRBD1. CDR3 length equals 14 residues. V gave up 3 bases and J gave up 5 bases; unmatched junction bases: 4. Germline assignment: CDR1 MDHEN and CDR2 SYDVKM. The CDR3 nucleotides are TGTGCCAGCAGTTTGTCCGGGACAGGGGACGAGCAGTACGTC. This translates into CASSLSGTGDEQYV.

In this sample, this clonotype turned up many times. The CDR3 here is CASRIAGVDTQYF. The CDR3 DNA follows: TGTGCCAGCCGTATAGCGGGGGTAGATACGCAGTATTTT. The chain uses TRBV2 and TRBJ2-3, with 9 bases fitting TRBD2. V dropped 8 bases and J dropped 5; count of bases not matched to a gene: 5. The germline gives CDR1 SNHLY, CDR2 FYNNEI. This CDR3 comprises 13 residues.

This clonotype was counted only a few times. V is TRBV14 and J is TRBJ2-1; D is unresolved. CDR3 length equals 17 residues. The V gene's germline CDR1 is SGHDN and CDR2 FVKESK. The V gene lost 1 base and the J gene lost 2 bases, with 15 bases spanning the gap. The CDR3: CASSQGGLVVPYNEQFF. The CDR3, as DNA: TGTGCCAGCAGCCAAGGGGGTTTGGTAGTTCCCTACAATGAGCAGTTCTTC.

This clonotype was recorded a few times. V is TRBV5-4 and J is TRBJ2-3; no definite D call. Germline CDR1 is SGHNT and CDR2 is YYREEE (reference sequence). The CDR3 has 13 amino acids. Trimming pared 2 bases from V and 3 bases from J, leaving 7 bases between. Written as DNA, the CDR3 is TGTGCCAGCAGCTTTGTCACGACAGATACGCAGTATTTT. This codes for CASSFVTTDTQYF.

The V call is TRBV5-5, the J call TRBJ2-2, with D unclear. Germline CDR1 SGHKS, CDR2 YYEKEE (reference sequence). The germline V and J ends were trimmed by 0 bases and 0 bases, with 15 bases remaining between them. The CDR3 has 18 residues. CDR3 sequence reads: CASSLGLPPTSNTGELFF. For the CDR3, the DNA is TGTGCCAGCAGCTTGGGGTTGCCTCCAACCTCGAACACCGGGGAGCTGTTTTTT.

This chain uses TRBV20-1 with TRBJ2-7; 7 nucleotides line up with TRBD2. The CDR3 totals 15 residues. Per germline, CDR1 DFQATT and CDR2 SNEGSKA (reference sequence). Losses at the gene ends were 4 bases for V and 0 bases for J; bases not matched to a gene: 9. The DNA of the CDR3 is TGCAGTGCTAAATCCGGGCTAGCGGACTCCTACGAGCAGTACTTC. Its translation: CSAKSGLADSYEQYF.

This clonotype showed up just a few times. The V gene is TRBV5-1, the J gene TRBJ2-5; a weak D match, TRBD2 (5 bases). The CDR3 loop spans 13 amino acids. Germline CDR1 reads SGHRS; CDR2 reads YFSETQ. Trimming pared 5 bases from V and 5 bases from J, leaving 13 bases between. The CDR3 nucleotides read TGCGCCAGCAGGCTCGTTCCTAGCGAGACCCAGTACTTC. It translates to CASRLVPSETQYF. The whole variable domain, remainder taken from reference TRBV5-1 and TRBJ2-5, is KAGVTQTPRYLIKTRGQQVTLSCSPISGHRSVSWYQQTPGQGLQFLFEYFSETQRNKGNFPGRFSGRQFSNSRSEMNVSTLELGDSALYLCASRLVPSETQYFGPGTRLLVL.

Only a few counts were recorded for this clonotype. The chain employs TRBV5-1 and TRBJ2-1; 7 bases are a match to TRBD2. After removal of 5 bases from V and 1 base from J, the junction contained 3 bases not matched to a gene. The CDR3 is 14 residues long. CDR1 and CDR2 (germline): SGHRS, YFSETQ. CDR3 loop: CASRPSGSYNEQFF. In DNA form, the CDR3 reads TGCGCCAGCAGGCCTAGCGGTTCCTACAATGAGCAGTTCTTC.

The V and J genes are TRBV2 and TRBJ2-5; 7 bases fit TRBD2. V was pared by 7 bases and J by 3 bases, with 14 bases of the junction left unmatched. CDR3 length: 16 amino acids. Per germline, CDR1 SNHLY and CDR2 FYNNEI. Here the CDR3 DNA reads TGTGCCAGCACGACTGGGGCCAGCGGGGAAAAAGAGACCCAGTACTTC. Translating gives CASTTGASGEKETQYF.

Ten or more counts support this clonotype. The V gene is TRBV2, the J gene TRBJ2-7, with D uncertain. Trimming shortened V by 5 bases and J by 6 bases, and 8 bases separated the two germline ends. This CDR3 region has 11 residues. Looked up from germline, CDR1 is SNHLY and CDR2 is FYNNEI. The CDR3 DNA sequence: TGTGCCAGCAGTACCGGGCCCGAGCAGTACTTC. Its protein is CASSTGPEQYF.

This clonotype was seen at least ten times. V gene TRBV3-1 combines with J gene TRBJ2-1, with 14 bases that match TRBD2. This CDR3 comprises 15 residues. CDR1 and CDR2 (germline): LGHDT, YNNKEL (reference sequence). V was pared by 4 bases and J by 9 bases, with 5 bases of the junction left unmatched. CDR3 nucleotide sequence: TGTGCCAGCAGCCGCGGGACTAGCGGGAGTAGTGAGCAGTTCTTC. This codes for CASSRGTSGSSEQFF.

This clonotype was seen a few times. The J gene is TRBJ1-2, the V gene TRBV5-1; D perhaps matches TRBD1 (5 bases). The CDR3 sequence is 15 residues long. Germline CDR1 and CDR2: SGHRS and YFSETQ. Trimming removed 1 base from V and 6 bases from J, with 16 bases in between. In DNA, the CDR3 is TGCGCCAGCAGCTTGTCCGGGGGGGTTTTTGATGGCTACACCTTC. Residues: CASSLSGGVFDGYTF.

The table lists this clonotype with a few counts. The chain combines TRBV5-1 with TRBJ2-3; TRBD1 or TRBD2 may be the D gene (5 bases each). This CDR3 has 15 residues. Germline CDR1 reads SGHRS; CDR2 reads YFSETQ. Trimming removed 0 bases from V and 5 bases from J, with 13 bases in between. This CDR3 reads CASSLGDPLRDTQYF. The CDR3 DNA is TGCGCCAGCAGCTTGGGGGACCCCCTGAGAGATACGCAGTATTTT. Full variable domain (remainder filled in from reference TRBV5-1 and TRBJ2-3): KAGVTQTPRYLIKTRGQQVTLSCSPISGHRSVSWYQQTPGQGLQFLFEYFSETQRNKGNFPGRFSGRQFSNSRSEMNVSTLELGDSALYLCASSLGDPLRDTQYFGPGTRLTVL.

Regarding this clonotype: Possible read error: a much larger clone is one base away. The rearrangement links TRBV7-2 to TRBJ1-6; TRBD1 aligns across 10 bases. CDR3 length: 15 amino acids. Germline assignment: CDR1 SGHTA and CDR2 FQGNSA. CDR3 sequence reads: CASSFLGDRGSLLHF. The CDR3 DNA reads as TGTGCCAGCAGCTTCCTCGGGGACAGGGGTTCACTCCTCCACTTT.